What follows is one TCR beta chain and its context. Its cognate antigen is unknown. This sample stems from a study of identical twins. Findings of the study overall: Without tracking the same donors, conclusions rested on cross-sectional statistical analysis.

TCRdb reprocessed the 5' RACE reads via MiXCR and lists one record per CDR3 protein. This sample carries some 440,000 distinct CDR3 sequences, about 24% of them seen once, and the ten largest clones take roughly 2.8%. In addition, the sample was reused for a study of T cells expressing NK-cell markers. That investigation notes: Specificity for HCMV among expanded NKG2C+ T cell clones was not established.

This receptor was identified in a woman aged 18-35 years in good health. The material sequenced was CD4+ T cells sorted from blood.

The CDR3 reads CASSQGGAGGRSQYF. The CDR3, as DNA: TGTGCCAGCAGCCAAGGTGGGGCAGGGGGGCGTTCGCAGTATTTT. The rearrangement joins TRBV3-1 to TRBJ2-3; possibly TRBD1 for D (7 bases). CDR1 LGHDT and CDR2 YNNKEL come from the germline V gene (reference sequence). The ends were cut back, 1 base at V and 10 bases at J, with 18 bases in the middle. The CDR3 is made up of 15 amino acids.